This entry concerns a single T cell receptor (beta chain). No antigen is known for it. This CDR3 has 15 amino acids. The germline V gene has CDR1 LNHDA and CDR2 SQIVND (reference sequence). V was clipped by 6 bases and J by 5 bases; unmatched bases: 7. Repertoires were generated with immunoSEQ multiplex PCR, while TCRdb's copy carries only in-frame clones and drops some. The sample records about 34,000 clones, around 70% being singletons. The data originate from a study of STAT5B mutations in CD4+ large granular lymphocyte leukemia. Study results and limitations: Patient CD4-sorted repertoires looked more clonal than healthy CD4+ repertoires, even without putative leukemic clones.

The chain carries TRBV19 and TRBJ2-1; 10 nucleotides align to TRBD2. The sequence came from a human donor in good health. The sequenced sample consisted of CD4+ T cells from blood buffy coats. CDR3 sequence: CASSPLAGVDNEQFF. The CDR3 nucleotides read TGTGCCAGTAGCCCCCTAGCGGGAGTGGACAATGAGCAGTTCTTC. Full variable domain (rest looked up from reference TRBV19 and TRBJ2-1): DGGITQSPKYLFRKEGQNVTLSCEQNLNHDAMYWYRQDPGQGLRLIYYSQIVNDFQKGDIAEGYSVSREKKESFPLTVTSAQKNPTAFYLCASSPLAGVDNEQFFGPGTRLTVL.